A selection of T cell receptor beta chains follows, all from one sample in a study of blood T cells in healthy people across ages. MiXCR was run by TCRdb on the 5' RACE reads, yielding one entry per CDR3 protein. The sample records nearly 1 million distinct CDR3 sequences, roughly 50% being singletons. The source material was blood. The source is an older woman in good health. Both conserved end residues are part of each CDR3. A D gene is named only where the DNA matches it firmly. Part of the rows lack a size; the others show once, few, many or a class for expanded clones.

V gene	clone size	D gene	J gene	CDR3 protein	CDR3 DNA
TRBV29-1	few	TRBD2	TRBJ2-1	CSVAPLAGGRYNEQFF	TGCAGCGTTGCTCCCCTAGCGGGAGGGCGCTACAATGAGCAGTTCTTC
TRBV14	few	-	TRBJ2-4	CASSQIGENIQYF	TGTGCCAGCAGCCAAATCGGGGAAAACATTCAGTACTTC
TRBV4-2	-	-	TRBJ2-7	CASSPNRGASDEQYF	TGTGCCAGCAGCCCGAACAGGGGAGCTAGCGACGAGCAGTACTTC
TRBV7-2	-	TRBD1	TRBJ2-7	CASSLAPTGFGYEQYF	TGTGCCAGCAGCTTAGCCCCGACAGGGTTCGGCTACGAGCAGTACTTC
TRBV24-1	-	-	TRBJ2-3	CATSRESTDTQYF	TGTGCCACCAGTAGAGAGAGCACAGATACGCAGTATTTT
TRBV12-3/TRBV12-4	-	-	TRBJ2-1	CASSYHRDHYEQFF	TGTGCCAGCAGTTACCACAGGGACCACTACGAGCAGTTCTTC
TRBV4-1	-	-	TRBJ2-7	CASSQALSRSYEQYF	TGCGCCAGCAGCCAGGCCCTATCTCGCAGCTACGAGCAGTACTTC
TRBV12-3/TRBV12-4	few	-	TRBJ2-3	CASSLGRKLGDTQYF	TGTGCCAGCAGTTTAGGACGGAAATTGGGGGATACGCAGTATTTT
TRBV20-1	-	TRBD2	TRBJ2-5	CSASIRTSSFSSREQYF	TGCAGTGCTAGTATCAGGACTAGCTCTTTTTCTTCGCGGGAGCAGTACTTC
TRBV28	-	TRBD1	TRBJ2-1	CASSLGGTGFDNEQFF	TGTGCCAGCAGTTTGGGTGGGACAGGGTTCGACAATGAGCAGTTCTTC
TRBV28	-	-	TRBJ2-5	CASSIQGSGIETQYF	TGTGCCAGCAGTATTCAGGGGTCGGGGATAGAGACCCAGTACTTC
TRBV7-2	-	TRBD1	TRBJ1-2	CASSWLTGGGSGYTF	TGTGCCAGCAGCTGGCTGACAGGGGGCGGGAGTGGCTACACCTTC
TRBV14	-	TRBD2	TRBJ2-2	CASSRLAVNTGELFF	TGTGCCAGCAGCCGACTAGCGGTTAACACCGGGGAGCTGTTTTTT
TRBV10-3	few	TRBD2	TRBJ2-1	CAISAPPLVAGGRDEQFF	TGTGCCATCAGTGCCCCACCCTTGGTGGCGGGAGGGCGTGATGAGCAGTTCTTC
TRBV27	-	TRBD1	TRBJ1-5	CASRNTGGVSQPQHF	TGTGCCAGCAGGAATACAGGGGGGGTTAGTCAGCCCCAGCATTTT
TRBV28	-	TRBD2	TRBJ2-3	CASSSTGGFDTDTQYF	TGTGCCAGCAGTTCCACCGGGGGGTTCGACACAGATACGCAGTATTTT
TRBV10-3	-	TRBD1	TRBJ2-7	CAIRDPGTETYEQYF	TGTGCCATCAGGGACCCCGGGACAGAGACCTACGAGCAGTACTTC
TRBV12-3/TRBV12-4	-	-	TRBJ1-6	CASGPENSPLHF	TGTGCCAGCGGGCCTGAGAATTCACCCCTCCACTTT
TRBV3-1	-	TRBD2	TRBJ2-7	CASSLSGARYEQYF	TGTGCCAGCAGCCTAAGCGGGGCGCGCTACGAGCAGTACTTC
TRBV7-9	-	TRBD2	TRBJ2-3	CASGREADTQYF	TGTGCTAGCGGGAGGGAGGCAGATACGCAGTATTTT
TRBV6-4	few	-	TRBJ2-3	CASRIQFLVYGDTQYF	TGTGCCAGCAGAATACAGTTCTTGGTTTATGGGGATACGCAGTATTTT
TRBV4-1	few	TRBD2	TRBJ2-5	CASSQDLPGGLETQYF	TGCGCCAGCAGCCAAGATTTACCGGGAGGGCTAGAGACCCAGTACTTC
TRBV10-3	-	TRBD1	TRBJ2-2	CATTGAGELFF	TGTGCCACCACAGGGGCCGGGGAGCTGTTTTTT
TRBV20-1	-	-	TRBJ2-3	CSARGDLHTQYF	TGCAGTGCTAGAGGGGACCTTCATACGCAGTATTTT
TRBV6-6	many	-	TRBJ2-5	CASSYSGGTQYF	TGTGCCAGCAGTTACTCCGGCGGGACCCAGTACTTC
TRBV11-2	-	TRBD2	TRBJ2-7	CASSPGSDGTSGSPMSFYNEQYF	TGTGCCAGCAGCCCGGGCTCGGATGGGACTAGCGGGAGCCCAATGTCGTTCTACAATGAGCAGTACTTC
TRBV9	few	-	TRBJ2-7	CASSPQWRDYEQYF	TGTGCCAGCAGCCCACAATGGAGGGACTACGAGCAGTACTTC
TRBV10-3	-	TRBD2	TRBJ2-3	CAIRRGAGETDTQYF	TGTGCCATCAGGAGGGGCGCGGGAGAAACAGATACGCAGTATTTT
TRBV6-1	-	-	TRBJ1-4	CASRRVRATNEKLFF	TGTGCCAGCAGGAGGGTGAGGGCGACTAATGAAAAACTGTTTTTT
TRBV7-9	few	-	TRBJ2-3	CASSGTAISTDTQYF	TGTGCCAGCAGCGGGACGGCCATAAGCACAGATACGCAGTATTTT
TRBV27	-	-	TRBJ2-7	CASSSGVGGGYEQYF	TGTGCCAGCAGTTCAGGGGTCGGCGGCGGGTACGAGCAGTACTTC
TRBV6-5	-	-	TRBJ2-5	CASSTPSGYQETQYF	TGTGCCAGCAGCACTCCCAGCGGGTACCAAGAGACCCAGTACTTC
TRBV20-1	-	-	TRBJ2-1	CTLLGVTGNEQFF	TGCACCTTGCTGGGGGTAACGGGAAATGAGCAGTTCTTC
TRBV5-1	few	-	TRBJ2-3	CASSLATKGDTQYF	TGCGCCAGCAGCTTGGCCACGAAGGGAGATACGCAGTATTTT
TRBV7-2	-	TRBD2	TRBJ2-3	CASSPGLAGERDTQYF	TGTGCCAGCAGCCCGGGACTAGCGGGAGAGAGGGATACGCAGTATTTT
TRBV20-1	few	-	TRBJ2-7	CSASGRPRYEQYF	TGCAGTGCTAGTGGCAGACCTAGGTACGAGCAGTACTTC
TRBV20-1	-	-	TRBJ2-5	CSARAGGHGETQYF	TGCAGTGCCAGAGCTGGAGGTCATGGGGAGACCCAGTACTTC
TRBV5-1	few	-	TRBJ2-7	CASSLRPLYGREQYF	TGCGCCAGCAGCTTAAGGCCTCTCTACGGTCGCGAGCAGTACTTC
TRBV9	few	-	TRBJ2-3	CASSVSGSRTDTQYF	TGTGCCAGCAGCGTTTCTGGGTCCCGCACAGATACGCAGTATTTT
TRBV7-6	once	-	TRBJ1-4	CASSLAGATDEKLFF	TGTGCCAGCAGCTTAGCGGGGGCGACTGATGAAAAACTGTTTTTT
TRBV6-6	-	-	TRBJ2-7	CASTVGPRDYEQYF	TGTGCCAGCACCGTGGGCCCGAGGGACTACGAGCAGTACTTC
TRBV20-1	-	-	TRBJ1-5	CSARVPRGQDSNQPQHF	TGCAGTGCTAGAGTCCCCCGAGGACAAGATAGCAATCAGCCCCAGCATTTT
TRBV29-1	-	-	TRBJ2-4	CSVVGAGGNIQYF	TGCAGCGTTGTAGGGGCAGGGGGGAACATTCAGTACTTC
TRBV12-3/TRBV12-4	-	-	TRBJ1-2	CASRGAGSYGYTF	TGTGCCAGCAGGGGGGCGGGGTCCTATGGCTACACCTTC
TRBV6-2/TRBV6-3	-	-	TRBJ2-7	CASSYSNWGTYEQYF	TGTGCCAGCAGTTACTCCAATTGGGGTACCTACGAGCAGTACTTC